The 10 T cell receptor beta chains in this list originate from one sample, sequenced in a study of Ad26.COV2.S vaccination and SARS-CoV-2 variants. Regarding treatment: some 20 received Ad26.COV2.S at low or high dose, single or two shots; five or six received placebo; per-sample allocation not given. Following the first vaccine or placebo injection, samples were taken on day 63. Sequencing was performed with immunoSEQ multiplex PCR; in TCRdb, only in-frame clones are kept and a portion is missing. There are a few hundred thousand clones in the sample; around nine tenths occur only once, and under 3% lies in the top ten. The specimen was peripheral blood, collected in a trial of Ad26.COV2.S vaccine versus placebo. Receptors originate from a person between 18 and 65 years old who received the Ad26.COV2.S COVID-19 vaccine or a placebo.

CDR3 protein: CASRSTKGGNTGELFF. As DNA, the CDR3 is TGTGCCAGCAGGTCGACGAAGGGGGGAAACACCGGGGAGCTGTTTTTT. The rearrangement joins TRBV4-2 to TRBJ2-2, with D perhaps given as TRBD1 or TRBD2 (6 bases each). This CDR3 region has 16 residues. Germline V gene data show CDR1 as LGHNA and CDR2 as YNFKEQ. The V gene lost 6 bases and the J gene lost 2 bases, with 16 bases spanning the gap.

The J gene is TRBJ2-3, the V gene TRBV11-2; D is unclear. This CDR3 has 16 residues. The germline V and J ends were trimmed by 1 base and 2 bases, with 13 bases remaining between them. Germline assignment: CDR1 SGHAT and CDR2 FQNNGV. The CDR3 DNA sequence: TGTGCCAGCAGCTTAGGCTACGGAACCTACACAGATACGCAGTATTTT. Translation: CASSLGYGTYTDTQYF.

This clone was counted a single time. V is TRBV30 and J is TRBJ1-1, with D perhaps TRBD1 (5 bases). This CDR3 comprises 14 residues. V lost 4 bases and J lost 3, with 15 bases in between. Germline V gene sequence: CDR1 GTSNPN, CDR2 SVGIG (reference sequence). Here the CDR3 reads CAWKNSPGDTEAFF. CDR3 DNA: TGTGCCTGGAAAAATTCCCCGGGGGACACTGAAGCTTTCTTT.

The gene calls are TRBV7-3 and TRBJ2-3; 8 bases line up with TRBD2. V was pared by 0 bases and J by 2 bases, with 19 bases of the junction left unmatched. Germline lookup yields CDR1 SGHTA and CDR2 FQGTGA. This CDR3 has 21 residues. The CDR3 sequence is CASSLTPWRGVLESITDTQYF. As DNA, the CDR3 is TGTGCCAGCAGCTTAACCCCGTGGCGGGGGGTTCTGGAGTCAATCACAGATACGCAGTATTTT.

The chain is built from TRBV6-4 and TRBJ2-3; unclear D gene. Per germline, CDR1 MRHNA and CDR2 SNTAGT. V was clipped by 3 bases and J by 0 bases, with 7 bases between them. This CDR3 has 14 residues. CDR3 nucleotides: TGTGCCAGCAGTGAGCGGCCTAGCACAGATACGCAGTATTTT. As protein: CASSERPSTDTQYF.

The V and J genes are TRBV7-9 and TRBJ2-4; no clear D gene. Trimming pared 6 bases from V and 4 bases from J, leaving 7 bases between. There are 12 residues in the CDR3. The V gene's germline CDR1 is SEHNR and CDR2 FQNEAQ (reference sequence). The CDR3 sequence is CASSGQKNIQYF. CDR3 DNA sequence: TGTGCCAGCAGTGGGCAGAAAAACATTCAGTACTTC.

The genes are TRBV7-3 and TRBJ2-2; D not certain. Trimming removed 2 bases at V and 7 bases at J, with 5 bases between. Germline-derived CDR1 and CDR2 are SGHTA and FQGTGA. The CDR3 is made up of 12 amino acids. CDR3 protein: CASSLLGGELFF. As DNA, the CDR3 is TGTGCCAGCAGCTTATTAGGCGGGGAGCTGTTTTTT. Looking up the rest from reference TRBV7-3 and TRBJ2-2 gives the full variable domain: GAGVSQTPSNKVTEKGKYVELRCDPISGHTALYWYRQSLGQGPEFLIYFQGTGAADDSGLPNDRFFAVRPEGSVSTLKIQRTERGDSAVYLCASSLLGGELFFGEGSRLTVL.

V usage is TRBV19 and J usage is TRBJ2-3, with D possibly TRBD2 on 6 matching bases. The CDR3 runs 13 residues. The germline gives CDR1 LNHDA, CDR2 SQIVND (reference sequence). V was cut by 5 bases and J by 6 bases, with 12 bases left in between. DNA of the CDR3: TGTGCCAGTAGTCCTAGCGACGGGGATACGCAGTATTTT. As protein: CASSPSDGDTQYF.

The CDR3 sequence: CASSLTSGRADEQFF. The CDR3 DNA follows: TGTGCCAGCAGCCTTACTAGCGGGAGGGCCGATGAGCAGTTCTTC. This chain joins TRBV7-9 and TRBJ2-1; 13 nucleotides agree with TRBD2. Germline CDR1 SEHNR, CDR2 FQNEAQ (reference sequence). V dropped 5 bases and J dropped 8; count of bases not matched to a gene: 6. This CDR3 contains 15 residues.

V usage is TRBV7-9 and J usage is TRBJ2-7; D is uncertain. This CDR3 contains 11 residues. Germline lookup yields CDR1 SEHNR and CDR2 FQNEAQ (reference sequence). V lost 5 bases and J lost 6, with 8 bases in between. In nucleotides, the CDR3 is TGTGCCAGCAGCCAGATGGCCGAGCAGTACTTC. The encoded protein is CASSQMAEQYF.